This entry is about one T cell receptor beta chain. Its target is unknown. The data derive from a study of T cell repertoires in cytomegalovirus infection. Study details: Public TCR beta signature analysis indicated the presence of both CMV infection and matching HLA type. Study findings and constraints: Summed frequency of shared TCR beta families picked out CMV carriers who also had the relevant HLA.

The V end lost 6 bases, the J end lost 7 bases, and 13 bases lay between the germline ends. Germline loops: CDR1 MNHNS, CDR2 SASEGT. This CDR3 is 13 amino acids long. MiXCR was run by TCRdb on the reads, yielding one entry per CDR3 protein. The sample carries some 120,000 distinct CDR3 sequences, roughly a tenth recorded once. The material sequenced was PBMCs, sequenced either directly or after in vitro stimulation (not recorded which). The TCR comes from a human donor in good health (CMV status not recorded). Some clones in this sample may be carry-over from other donors' samples. The chain employs TRBV6-1 and TRBJ1-5; possible D gene TRBD1, 5 bases. DNA for the CDR3: TGTGCCAGCAGCCTACAAGGGACGCAGCCCCAGCATTTT. It yields the protein CASSLQGTQPQHF.